The 28 T cell receptor beta chains reported below all come from one sample, sequenced in a study of chemoradiotherapy in HPV16-positive cancers. TCRdb's copy holds only in-frame clones and misses some; the assay was immunoSEQ multiplex PCR. The sample holds under 20,000 clones, roughly 82% seen once. Sample: blood, taken from a patient who underwent chemoradiotherapy. Source of these receptors: a human donor with HPV-associated anogenital cancer.

This clone was counted only a few times. The chain is built from TRBV5-8 and TRBJ1-2; 7 bases line up with TRBD1. Per the germline V gene, CDR1 is SGHTS and CDR2 is YDEGEE. The ends lost 3 bases at V and 8 bases at J; junction bases unmatched: 7. The CDR3 length is 13 residues. CDR3 in DNA: TGTGCCAGCAGCTCCCCGGGGACAGCGGGCTACACCTTC. Its protein product is CASSSPGTAGYTF.

The CDR3 is CASSEGDRVHQPQHF. The DNA for the CDR3 is TGTGCCAGCAGTGAGGGGGACAGGGTTCATCAGCCCCAGCATTTT. The chain combines TRBV2 with TRBJ1-5; 9 bases align to TRBD1. This CDR3 is built from 15 residues. Unmatched junction bases numbered 5, after V lost 3 bases and J lost 5 bases. Per germline, CDR1 SNHLY and CDR2 FYNNEI.

The chain joins TRBV28 to TRBJ1-2; TRBD1 aligns across 9 bases. CDR3 length: 15 residues. Per germline, CDR1 MDHEN and CDR2 SYDVKM. V shed 2 bases, J shed 5 bases, and the junction held 6 bases outside the gene matches. CDR3 sequence: CASSLGPGQGYGYTF. The CDR3 nucleotides are TGTGCCAGCAGTTTAGGGCCGGGACAGGGTTATGGCTACACCTTC.

This chain joins TRBV27 and TRBJ2-5; D unresolved. Germline lookup yields CDR1 MNHEY and CDR2 SMNVEV (reference sequence). The CDR3 extends over 15 amino acids. The V gene lost 2 bases and the J gene lost 0 bases, with 10 bases spanning the gap. Here the CDR3 DNA reads TGTGCCAGCAGTTTAGGCGTACTGGACCAAGAGACCCAGTACTTC. This gives the protein CASSLGVLDQETQYF.

J is TRBJ2-3 and V is TRBV11-3, with TRBD1 matching 7 bases. This CDR3 contains 16 residues. V lost 3 bases and J lost 6; bases outside the gene matches: 12. The germline V gene has CDR1 SGHNT and CDR2 YENEEA. For the CDR3, the DNA is TGTGCCAGCAGCTTGGGGACAGACCCTAGGGCGGATACGCAGTATTTT. Translating gives CASSLGTDPRADTQYF. The complete variable domain, with remaining parts taken from reference TRBV11-3 and TRBJ2-3, reads EAGVVQSPRYKIIEKKQPVAFWCNPISGHNTLYWYLQNLGQGPELLIRYENEEAVDDSQLPKDRFSAERLKGVDSTLKIQPAELGDSAVYLCASSLGTDPRADTQYFGPGTRLTVL.

The chain combines TRBV7-8 with TRBJ1-1; D not resolved. Germline CDR1 reads SGHVS; CDR2 reads FQNEAQ. Trimming stripped 5 bases from V and 1 base from J, with 11 bases between. The CDR3 runs to 14 residues. The CDR3 spells CASSTAFGNTEAFF. In DNA form, the CDR3 reads TGTGCCAGCAGCACAGCCTTCGGGAACACTGAAGCTTTCTTT.

The V and J genes are TRBV4-2 and TRBJ1-5; D unresolved. V lost 0 bases and J lost 1, with 4 bases in between. CDR3 size: 14 residues. Per the germline V gene, CDR1 is LGHNA and CDR2 is YNFKEQ. The CDR3, as DNA: TGTGCCAGCAGCCAAGAGGCAAGCAATCAGCCCCAGCATTTT. The encoded protein is CASSQEASNQPQHF.

The gene calls are TRBV19 and TRBJ1-5, with D tentatively TRBD1 (6 bases). Germline CDR1 and CDR2: LNHDA and SQIVND (reference sequence). The CDR3 covers 15 residues. With 5 bases removed from V and 7 bases from J, the gap between germline ends came to 18 bases. DNA for the CDR3: TGTGCCAGTAGTTTCGACGGGGGCCTGTTACAGCCCCAGCATTTT. This codes for CASSFDGGLLQPQHF.

This clone has only one observation. V is TRBV19 and J is TRBJ1-5, with D possibly matching TRBD1 (5 bases). The germline gives CDR1 LNHDA, CDR2 SQIVND (reference sequence). The CDR3 is 15 residues long. Trimming stripped 5 bases from V and 4 bases from J, with 15 bases between. In nucleotides, the CDR3 is TGTGCCAGTAGTCCCCGAAGGGGCAGTAATCAGCCCCAGCATTTT. Translation gives CASSPRRGSNQPQHF.

V gene TRBV14 combines with J gene TRBJ1-2; tentative D call: TRBD1 (5 bases). Deletions cut 1 base from V and 8 bases from J, with 32 bases between. The length of the CDR3 is 20 residues. Germline CDR1 SGHDN, CDR2 FVKESK. The CDR3, as DNA: TGTGCCAGCAGCCAAGCACCGGGTGTGGGGCAAATACAACAACCGCGCGGCTACACCTTC. It codes for CASSQAPGVGQIQQPRGYTF.

The chain is built from TRBV7-3 and TRBJ1-1, with 7 nucleotides matching TRBD1. The CDR3 extends over 14 amino acids. V lost 6 bases and J lost 6; bases outside the gene matches: 10. Germline CDR1 is SGHTA and CDR2 is FQGTGA. This chain's CDR3 is CASRLQGGRPEAFF. CDR3 nucleotides: TGTGCCAGCAGGCTTCAGGGGGGCAGGCCTGAAGCTTTCTTT. The variable domain in full, completed from reference TRBV7-3 and TRBJ1-1, reads GAGVSQTPSNKVTEKGKYVELRCDPISGHTALYWYRQSLGQGPEFLIYFQGTGAADDSGLPNDRFFAVRPEGSVSTLKIQRTERGDSAVYLCASRLQGGRPEAFFGQGTRLTVV.

This clone was seen only a few times. CDR3 coding DNA: TGTGCCAGCAGTCCTAGGACACGCGGGGAGCTGTTTTTT. Its protein product is CASSPRTRGELFF. V usage is TRBV2 and J usage is TRBJ2-2; D is possibly TRBD1 (5 bases). The length of the CDR3 is 13 residues. The germline V gene has CDR1 SNHLY and CDR2 FYNNEI. The germline V and J ends were trimmed by 5 bases and 7 bases, with 11 bases remaining between them.

The chain combines TRBV5-1 with TRBJ1-1; TRBD1 might be the D (5 bases). The CDR3 length is 13 residues. Germline V CDR1 and CDR2: SGHRS, YFSETQ. V shed 4 bases and J shed 6 bases, with 13 bases lying between them. The DNA of the CDR3 is TGCGCCAGCAGCCCCGGTCGGGGCTCTGAAGCTTTCTTT. Amino acid sequence: CASSPGRGSEAFF.

V usage is TRBV7-9 and J usage is TRBJ2-3; 9 bases match TRBD2. The germline CDR1 and CDR2 sequences are SEHNR and FQNEAQ (reference sequence). CDR3 length: 16 residues. The ends lost 0 bases at V and 2 bases at J; junction bases unmatched: 3. The CDR3 DNA is TGTGCCAGCAGCTTAGCTCTAGCGGGGTTCACAGATACGCAGTATTTT. Its protein is CASSLALAGFTDTQYF.

The chain has TRBV7-2 and TRBJ2-4; possible D gene TRBD2, 5 bases. V was cut by 1 base and J by 8 bases, with 12 bases left in between. The germline V gene encodes CDR1 SGHTA and CDR2 FQGNSA. The CDR3 totals 14 residues. DNA of the CDR3: TGTGCCAGCAGCTTAGTTCGGGGTGTAGACATTCAGTACTTC. Protein product: CASSLVRGVDIQYF.

The V gene is TRBV7-9, the J gene TRBJ1-4; TRBD1 might be the D (5 bases). This CDR3 spans 19 amino acids. Looked up from germline, CDR1 is SEHNR and CDR2 is FQNEAQ (reference sequence). V was clipped by 1 base and J by 0 bases, with 18 bases between them. The CDR3, as DNA: TGTGCCAGCAGCTTAGGGGGGATCACACTAACCTCAACTAATGAAAAACTGTTTTTT. Amino acids: CASSLGGITLTSTNEKLFF.

The J gene is TRBJ2-7, the V gene TRBV19; perhaps D is TRBD1 or TRBD2 (6 bases each). The length of the CDR3 is 15 residues. Trimming stripped 3 bases from V and 2 bases from J, with 14 bases between. Germline V gene lookup returns CDR1 LNHDA and CDR2 SQIVND (reference sequence). CDR3: CASSMGAGPTYEQYF. In DNA form, the CDR3 reads TGTGCCAGTAGTATGGGGGCGGGGCCGACCTACGAGCAGTACTTC.

The chain recombines TRBV27 with TRBJ1-5; D is ambiguous. Per the germline V gene, CDR1 is MNHEY and CDR2 is SMNVEV (reference sequence). The V and J ends lost 3 bases and 2 bases respectively, with 11 bases between them. CDR3 size: 15 residues. The CDR3 bases are TGTGCCAGCAGTTTCGGGGTTTTGGGCAATCAGCCCCAGCATTTT. Its protein is CASSFGVLGNQPQHF.

V and J are TRBV11-2 and TRBJ1-5; 7 bases line up with TRBD1. The germline V gene encodes CDR1 SGHAT and CDR2 FQNNGV. V was pared by 1 base and J by 6 bases, with 6 bases of the junction left unmatched. This CDR3 region has 15 residues. CDR3 region: CASSLGSAGGQPQHF. In DNA, the CDR3 is TGTGCCAGCAGCTTAGGGAGCGCAGGGGGTCAGCCCCAGCATTTT.

The chain employs TRBV6-6 and TRBJ1-2; TRBD1 aligns across 9 bases. V lost 6 bases, J lost 3 bases, and 5 bases stayed unmatched. This CDR3 has 14 amino acids. Germline assignment: CDR1 MNHNY and CDR2 SVGAGI (reference sequence). The CDR3, as DNA: TGTGCCAGCAGCGGACAGGGGATGGACTATGGCTACACCTTC. It translates to CASSGQGMDYGYTF.

The chain uses TRBV6-5 and TRBJ2-4; D may be TRBD1 (7 bases). There are 15 residues in the CDR3. The V and J ends lost 6 bases and 6 bases respectively, with 18 bases between them. CDR1 MNHEY and CDR2 SVGAGI come from the germline V gene. CDR3 bases: TGTGCCAGCAGCCCTGACAGGGTGGAGGGAAACATTCAGTACTTC. Its protein product is CASSPDRVEGNIQYF.

This chain links TRBV5-1 with TRBJ2-7, with 11 bases identical to TRBD1. CDR3 size: 14 residues. Germline trimming cut 5 bases from V and 6 bases from J; bases unmatched to any gene: 7. CDR1 and CDR2 (germline): SGHRS, YFSETQ. The CDR3 DNA reads as TGCGCCAGCAGATCCGGGACAGGGGGTACCGAGCAGTACTTC. Its translation: CASRSGTGGTEQYF.

In its sample, this clone was seen once. The rearrangement links TRBV27 to TRBJ1-2; TRBD1 agrees at 8 bases. Germline loops: CDR1 MNHEY, CDR2 SMNVEV (reference sequence). This CDR3 has 16 amino acids. The junction had 9 bases not matched to a gene; V was cut back by 2 bases and J by 4 bases. The CDR3 DNA reads TGTGCCAGCAGTTTAGCCCCCGGACAGGGCGCCTATGGCTACACCTTC. Protein product: CASSLAPGQGAYGYTF.

The genes are TRBV10-2 and TRBJ1-1; possibly TRBD1 for D (5 bases). V dropped 1 base and J dropped 1 base, with 7 bases sitting between them. The CDR3 is 14 residues long. Germline CDR1 and CDR2: WSHSY and SAAADI. CDR3 in amino acids: CASSEYQGNTEAFF. The CDR3 DNA reads TGCGCCAGCAGTGAGTATCAGGGGAACACTGAAGCTTTCTTT.

Only a few counts were recorded for this clone. The chain combines TRBV5-8 with TRBJ1-6; no clear D. The germline V gene has CDR1 SGHTS and CDR2 YDEGEE. The CDR3 has 17 residues. The ends were cut back, 1 base at V and 7 bases at J, with 18 bases in the middle. The CDR3 bases are TGTGCCAGCAGCTTGCCCCTAGACGGTGCCGGGAATTCACCCCTCCACTTT. It specifies CASSLPLDGAGNSPLHF.

The V call is TRBV5-8, the J call TRBJ1-6; D call uncertain. The V gene lost 4 bases and the J gene lost 9 bases, with 8 bases spanning the gap. Germline V lookup: CDR1 SGHTS, CDR2 YDEGEE. The CDR3 spans 12 residues. The CDR3 nucleotides read TGTGCCAGCAGCCCTCCGGGTTCACCCCTCCACTTT. Protein product: CASSPPGSPLHF.

The chain combines TRBV19 with TRBJ2-1; no firm D call. The CDR3 has 13 residues. Germline V gene sequence: CDR1 LNHDA, CDR2 SQIVND (reference sequence). V lost 3 bases to trimming and J lost 3 bases, with 6 bases between them. CDR3 loop: CASSIPNYNEQFF. As DNA, the CDR3 is TGTGCCAGTAGTATCCCTAACTACAATGAGCAGTTCTTC.

V is TRBV5-8 and J is TRBJ2-7; tentative D call: TRBD1 (6 bases). V gave up 5 bases and J gave up 5 bases, with 14 bases separating them. Germline V gene data show CDR1 as SGHTS and CDR2 as YDEGEE. This CDR3 has 13 amino acids. The CDR3 sequence: CASRLQGTHEQYF. In DNA form, the CDR3 reads TGTGCCAGCAGACTACAGGGTACCCACGAGCAGTACTTC.